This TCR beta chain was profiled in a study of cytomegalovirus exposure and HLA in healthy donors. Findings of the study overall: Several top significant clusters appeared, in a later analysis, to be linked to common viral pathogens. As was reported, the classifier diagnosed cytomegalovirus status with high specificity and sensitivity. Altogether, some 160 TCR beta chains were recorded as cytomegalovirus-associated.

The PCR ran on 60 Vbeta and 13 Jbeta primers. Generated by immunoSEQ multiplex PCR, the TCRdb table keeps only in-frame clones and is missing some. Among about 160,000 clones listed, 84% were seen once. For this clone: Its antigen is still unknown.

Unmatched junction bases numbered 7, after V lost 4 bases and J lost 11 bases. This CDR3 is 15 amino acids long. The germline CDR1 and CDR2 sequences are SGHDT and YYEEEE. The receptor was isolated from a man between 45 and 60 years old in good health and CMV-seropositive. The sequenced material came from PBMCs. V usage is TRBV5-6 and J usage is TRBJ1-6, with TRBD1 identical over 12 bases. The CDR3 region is CASSEGTGGETPLHF. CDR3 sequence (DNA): TGTGCCAGCAGCGAGGGGACAGGGGGCGAGACACCCCTCCACTTT.